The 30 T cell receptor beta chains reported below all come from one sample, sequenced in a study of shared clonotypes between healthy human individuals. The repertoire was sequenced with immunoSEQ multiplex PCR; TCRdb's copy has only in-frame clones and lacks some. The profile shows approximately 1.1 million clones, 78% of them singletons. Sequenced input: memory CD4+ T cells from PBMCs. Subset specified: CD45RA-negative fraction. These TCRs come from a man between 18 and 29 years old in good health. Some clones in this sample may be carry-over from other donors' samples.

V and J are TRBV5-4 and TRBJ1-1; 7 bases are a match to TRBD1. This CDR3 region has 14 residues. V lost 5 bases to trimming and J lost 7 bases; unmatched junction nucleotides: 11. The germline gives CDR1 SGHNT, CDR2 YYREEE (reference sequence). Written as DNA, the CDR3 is TGTGCCAGCAGATCGACAGGGTCGCCTTTTGAAGCTTTCTTT. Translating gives CASRSTGSPFEAFF.

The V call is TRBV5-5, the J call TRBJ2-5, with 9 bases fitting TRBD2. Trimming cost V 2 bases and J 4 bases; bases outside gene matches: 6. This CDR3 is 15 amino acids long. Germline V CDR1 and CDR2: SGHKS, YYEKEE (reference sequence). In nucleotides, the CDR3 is TGTGCCAGCAGCTTTGTAGCGGGAGTAGGAGAGACCCAGTACTTC. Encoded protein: CASSFVAGVGETQYF. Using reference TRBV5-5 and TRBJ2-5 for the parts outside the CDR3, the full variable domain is DAGVTQSPTHLIKTRGQQVTLRCSPISGHKSVSWYQQVLGQGPQFIFQYYEKEERGRGNFPDRFSARQFPNYSSELNVNALLLGDSALYLCASSFVAGVGETQYFGPGTRLLVL.

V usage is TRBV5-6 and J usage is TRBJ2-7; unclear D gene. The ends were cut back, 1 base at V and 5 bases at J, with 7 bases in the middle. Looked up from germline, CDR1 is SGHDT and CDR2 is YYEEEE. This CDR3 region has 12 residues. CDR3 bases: TGTGCCAGCAGCTTGTACTCGCACGAGCAGTACTTC. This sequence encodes CASSLYSHEQYF.

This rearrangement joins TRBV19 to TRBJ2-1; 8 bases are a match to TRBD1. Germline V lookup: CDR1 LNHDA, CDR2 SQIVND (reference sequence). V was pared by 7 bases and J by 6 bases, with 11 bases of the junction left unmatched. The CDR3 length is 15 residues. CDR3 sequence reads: CASTQIGQGVNEQFF. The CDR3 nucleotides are TGTGCCAGTACTCAAATCGGACAGGGTGTCAATGAGCAGTTCTTC.

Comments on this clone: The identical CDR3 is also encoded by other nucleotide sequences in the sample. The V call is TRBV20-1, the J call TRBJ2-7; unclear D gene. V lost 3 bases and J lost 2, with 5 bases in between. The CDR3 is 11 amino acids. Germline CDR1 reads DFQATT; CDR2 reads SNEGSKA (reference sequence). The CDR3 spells CSASRTYEQYF. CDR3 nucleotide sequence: TGCAGTGCTAGTAGGACCTACGAGCAGTACTTC.

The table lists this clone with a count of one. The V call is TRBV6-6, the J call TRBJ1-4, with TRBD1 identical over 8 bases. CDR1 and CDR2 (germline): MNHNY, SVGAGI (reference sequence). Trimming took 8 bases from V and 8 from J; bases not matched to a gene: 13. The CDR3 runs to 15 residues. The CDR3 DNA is TGTGCCAGCGGAACCTTCAGGGGGCGGCGGGAAAAACTGTTTTTT. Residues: CASGTFRGRREKLFF.

The CDR3 here is CASSPNLRSRGYTF. CDR3 sequence (DNA): TGCGCCAGCAGCCCTAATCTCAGGAGCCGTGGCTACACCTTC. This chain joins TRBV5-1 and TRBJ1-2; D ambiguous. Germline-derived CDR1 and CDR2 are SGHRS and YFSETQ. The CDR3 loop spans 14 amino acids. V was pared by 4 bases and J by 7 bases, with 17 bases between.

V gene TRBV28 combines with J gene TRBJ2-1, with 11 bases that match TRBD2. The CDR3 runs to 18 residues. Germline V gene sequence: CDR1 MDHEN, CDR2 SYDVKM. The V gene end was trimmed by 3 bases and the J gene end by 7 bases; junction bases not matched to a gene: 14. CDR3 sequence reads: CASSFPTPGLAVKNEQFF. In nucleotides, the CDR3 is TGTGCCAGCAGTTTTCCTACCCCGGGACTAGCGGTAAAAAATGAGCAGTTCTTC.

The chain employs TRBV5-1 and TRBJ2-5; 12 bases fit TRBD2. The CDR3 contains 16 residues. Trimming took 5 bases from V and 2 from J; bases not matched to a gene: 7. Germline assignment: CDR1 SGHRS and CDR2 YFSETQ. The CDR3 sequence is CASSKILAGGQETQYF. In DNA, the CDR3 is TGCGCCAGCAGTAAGATACTAGCGGGAGGTCAAGAGACCCAGTACTTC.

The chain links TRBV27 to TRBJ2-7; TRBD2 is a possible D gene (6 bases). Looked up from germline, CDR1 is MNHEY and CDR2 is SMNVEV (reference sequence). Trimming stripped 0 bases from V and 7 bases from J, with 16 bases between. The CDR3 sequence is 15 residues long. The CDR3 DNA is TGTGCCAGCAGTTTATCGGGGACCTGGGCGGGAGAGCAGTACTTC. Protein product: CASSLSGTWAGEQYF.

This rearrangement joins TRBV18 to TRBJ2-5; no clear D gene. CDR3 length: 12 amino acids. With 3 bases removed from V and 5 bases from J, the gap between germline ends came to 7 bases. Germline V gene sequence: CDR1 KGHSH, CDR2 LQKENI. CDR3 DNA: TGTGCCAGCTCACCCAACTTGGAGACCCAGTACTTC. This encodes CASSPNLETQYF.

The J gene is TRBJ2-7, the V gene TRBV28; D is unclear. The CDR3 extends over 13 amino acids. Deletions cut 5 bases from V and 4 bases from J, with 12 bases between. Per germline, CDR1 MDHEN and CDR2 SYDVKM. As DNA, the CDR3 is TGTGCCAGCAGTCTCACAGCCCGGTACGAGCAGTACTTC. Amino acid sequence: CASSLTARYEQYF. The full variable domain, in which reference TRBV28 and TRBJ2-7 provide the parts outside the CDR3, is DVKVTQSSRYLVKRTGEKVFLECVQDMDHENMFWYRQDPGLGLRLIYFSYDVKMKEKGDIPEGYSVSREKKERFSLILESASTNQTSMYLCASSLTARYEQYFGPGTRLTVT.

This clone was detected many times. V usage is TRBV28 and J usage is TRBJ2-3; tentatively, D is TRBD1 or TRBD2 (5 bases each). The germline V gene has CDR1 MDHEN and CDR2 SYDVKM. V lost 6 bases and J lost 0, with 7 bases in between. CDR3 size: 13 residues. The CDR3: CASRGPSTDTQYF. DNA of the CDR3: TGTGCCAGCAGGGGACCCAGCACAGATACGCAGTATTTT.

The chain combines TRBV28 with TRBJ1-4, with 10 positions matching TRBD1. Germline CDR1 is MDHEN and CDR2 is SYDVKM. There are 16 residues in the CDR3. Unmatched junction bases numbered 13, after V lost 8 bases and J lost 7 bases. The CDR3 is CASLNGPGTGAEKLFF. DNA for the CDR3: TGTGCCAGCCTGAACGGTCCCGGGACAGGGGCTGAAAAACTGTTTTTT.

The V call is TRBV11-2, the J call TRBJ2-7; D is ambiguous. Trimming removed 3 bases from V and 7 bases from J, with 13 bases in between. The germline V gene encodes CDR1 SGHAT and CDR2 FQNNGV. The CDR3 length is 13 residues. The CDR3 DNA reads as TGTGCCAGCAGCTTCAATGCGTTCGGTGAGCAGTACTTC. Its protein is CASSFNAFGEQYF.

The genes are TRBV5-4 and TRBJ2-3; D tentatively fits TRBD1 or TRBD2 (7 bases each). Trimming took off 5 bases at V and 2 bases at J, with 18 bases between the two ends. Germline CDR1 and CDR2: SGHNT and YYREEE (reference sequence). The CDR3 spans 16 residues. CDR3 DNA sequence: TGTGCCAGCAGAAGAGGGGGCGGGAGAACCACAGATACGCAGTATTTT. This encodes CASRRGGGRTTDTQYF.

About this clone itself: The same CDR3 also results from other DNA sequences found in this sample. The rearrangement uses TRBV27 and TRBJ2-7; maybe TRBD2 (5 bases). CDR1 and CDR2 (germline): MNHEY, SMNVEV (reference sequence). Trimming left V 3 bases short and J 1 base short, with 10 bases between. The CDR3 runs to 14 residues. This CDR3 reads CASSFSRGSYEQYF. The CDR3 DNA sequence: TGTGCCAGCAGTTTCAGTAGAGGGTCCTACGAGCAGTACTTC.

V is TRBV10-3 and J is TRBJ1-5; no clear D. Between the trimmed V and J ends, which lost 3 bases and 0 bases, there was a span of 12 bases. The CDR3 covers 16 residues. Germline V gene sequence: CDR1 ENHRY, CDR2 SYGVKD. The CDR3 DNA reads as TGTGCCATCAGTGACTCTGGGAGTTATAGCAATCAGCCCCAGCATTTT. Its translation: CAISDSGSYSNQPQHF.

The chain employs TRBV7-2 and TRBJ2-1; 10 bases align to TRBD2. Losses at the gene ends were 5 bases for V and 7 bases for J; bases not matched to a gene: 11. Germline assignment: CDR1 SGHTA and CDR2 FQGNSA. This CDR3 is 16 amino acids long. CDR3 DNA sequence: TGTGCCAGCAGCCGTGTTCGAGCGGGAGGGCTAAATGAGCAGTTCTTC. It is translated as CASSRVRAGGLNEQFF.

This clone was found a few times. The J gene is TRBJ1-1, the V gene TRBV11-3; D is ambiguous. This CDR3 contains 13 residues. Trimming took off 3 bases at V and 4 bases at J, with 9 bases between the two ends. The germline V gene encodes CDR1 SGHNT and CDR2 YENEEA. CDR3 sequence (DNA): TGTGCCAGCAGCTTCGAAATTGGCACTGAAGCTTTCTTT. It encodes CASSFEIGTEAFF.

CDR3 sequence (DNA): TGTGCCAGCAACCTCGACAGAATCCAAGAGACCCAGTACTTC. Its translation: CASNLDRIQETQYF. The V and J genes are TRBV7-9 and TRBJ2-5; possible D gene TRBD1, 5 bases. Per the germline V gene, CDR1 is SEHNR and CDR2 is FQNEAQ (reference sequence). The CDR3 sequence is 14 residues long. The V gene lost 7 bases and the J gene lost 1 base, with 13 bases spanning the gap.

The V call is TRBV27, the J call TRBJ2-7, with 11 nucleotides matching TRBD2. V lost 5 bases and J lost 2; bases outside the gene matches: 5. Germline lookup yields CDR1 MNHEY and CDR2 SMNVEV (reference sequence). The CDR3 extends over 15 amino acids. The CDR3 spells CASSIASGRTYEQYF. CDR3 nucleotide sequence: TGTGCCAGCAGTATAGCTAGCGGGAGGACCTACGAGCAGTACTTC.

The CDR3 is CASSLEGPPAYGYTF. CDR3 nucleotides: TGCGCCAGCAGCTTGGAAGGGCCCCCCGCCTATGGCTACACCTTC. The chain carries TRBV5-1 and TRBJ1-2; the D is unclear. This CDR3 is 15 amino acids long. V was cut by 0 bases and J by 4 bases, with 13 bases left in between. Germline V gene lookup returns CDR1 SGHRS and CDR2 YFSETQ. Using reference TRBV5-1 and TRBJ1-2 for the parts outside the CDR3, the full variable domain is KAGVTQTPRYLIKTRGQQVTLSCSPISGHRSVSWYQQTPGQGLQFLFEYFSETQRNKGNFPGRFSGRQFSNSRSEMNVSTLELGDSALYLCASSLEGPPAYGYTFGSGTRLTVV.

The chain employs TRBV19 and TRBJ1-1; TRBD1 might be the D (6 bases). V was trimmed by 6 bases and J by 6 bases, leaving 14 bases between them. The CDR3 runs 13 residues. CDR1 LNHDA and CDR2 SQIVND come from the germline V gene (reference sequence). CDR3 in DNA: TGTGCCAGTAGACCAGGGGTCGGGCCTGAAGCTTTCTTT. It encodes CASRPGVGPEAFF.

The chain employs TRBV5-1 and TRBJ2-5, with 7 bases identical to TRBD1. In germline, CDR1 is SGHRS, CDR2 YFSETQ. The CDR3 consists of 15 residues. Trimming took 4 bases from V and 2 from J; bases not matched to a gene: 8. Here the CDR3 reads CASSLNPGQQETQYF. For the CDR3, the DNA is TGCGCCAGCAGCCTGAACCCGGGACAGCAAGAGACCCAGTACTTC.

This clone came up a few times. The CDR3 region is CASSRGDRDQPQHF. CDR3 sequence (DNA): TGTGCCAGCAGCAGGGGGGACAGAGATCAGCCCCAGCATTTT. V is TRBV5-6 and J is TRBJ1-5; 7 bases fit TRBD1. CDR3 length equals 14 residues. J lost 5 bases, V lost 4 bases, and 6 bases had no gene match. Germline CDR1 is SGHDT and CDR2 is YYEEEE.

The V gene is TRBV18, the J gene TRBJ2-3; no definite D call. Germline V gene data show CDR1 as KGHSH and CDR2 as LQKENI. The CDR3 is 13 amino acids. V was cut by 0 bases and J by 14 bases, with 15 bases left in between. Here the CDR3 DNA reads TGTGCCAGCTCACCACCGACGGCTCCGGTTCGGTATTTT. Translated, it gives CASSPPTAPVRYF.

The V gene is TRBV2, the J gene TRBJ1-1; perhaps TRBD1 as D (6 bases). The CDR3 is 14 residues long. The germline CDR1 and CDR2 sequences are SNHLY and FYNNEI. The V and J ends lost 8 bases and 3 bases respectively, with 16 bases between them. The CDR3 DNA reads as TGTGCCAGCGCCCAGGGCCCAGGGGACACTGAAGCTTTCTTT. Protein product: CASAQGPGDTEAFF.

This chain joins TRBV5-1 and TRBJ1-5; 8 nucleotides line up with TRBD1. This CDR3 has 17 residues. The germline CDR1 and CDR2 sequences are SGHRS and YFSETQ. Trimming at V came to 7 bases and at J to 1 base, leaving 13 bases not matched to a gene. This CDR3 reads CASHLGGGQVSNQPQHF. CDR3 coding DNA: TGCGCCAGCCACCTCGGAGGGGGACAGGTGAGCAATCAGCCCCAGCATTTT. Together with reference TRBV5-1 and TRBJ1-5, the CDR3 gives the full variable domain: KAGVTQTPRYLIKTRGQQVTLSCSPISGHRSVSWYQQTPGQGLQFLFEYFSETQRNKGNFPGRFSGRQFSNSRSEMNVSTLELGDSALYLCASHLGGGQVSNQPQHFGDGTRLSIL.

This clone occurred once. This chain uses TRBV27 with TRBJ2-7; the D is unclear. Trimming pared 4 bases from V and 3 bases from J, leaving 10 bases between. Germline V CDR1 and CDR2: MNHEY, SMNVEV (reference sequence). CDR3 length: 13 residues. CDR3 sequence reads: CASSWSPRYEQYF. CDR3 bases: TGTGCCAGCAGTTGGTCCCCCCGCTACGAGCAGTACTTC.